The T cell receptor beta chain described here comes from a study of blood T cell repertoires in COVID-19 (dated by TCRdb to the early 2020s). About the full investigation: The collaborator samples originated in the United States, Italy and Spain and spanned the acute and convalescent phases of COVID-19. The material from the prospective study consisted of cDNA or gDNA derived from T cells, B-cell-depleted T cells, or PBMCs. The dataset comprised deeply sampled blood TCRbeta repertoires from subjects exposed to, actively infected with, or recovered from COVID-19. The repertoires were released in a freely available public database intended as a resource for research on the immune response to SARS-CoV-2. Samples were obtained from the ongoing ImmuneRACE study (first 160 participants) and from about 1,300 subjects provided by 6 global collaborators. A de-identified subject ID, COVID-19 status, age in years and sex were almost always included in the sample metadata. Where HLA class I and class II types were available, the types were taken from metadata supplied by the sample provider, not from assay-based typing. What the work shows at the level of the full study, not this receptor alone: The amount of clinical and demographic metadata varied by source and participant and was provided uncurated.

The CDR1 and CDR2 encoded by the germline V gene are KGHSH and LQKENI. Taken from cysteine to phenylalanine, the CDR3 has 13 residues. The retained sequence is limited to the CDR3, 39 bases, with the frame set at the first base. The junction shows trimming of 6 bases on V and 10 bases on J, and the gene matches do not reach 9 bases of it. Collaborating institutions collected whole blood in K2EDTA tubes following their own protocols. For TCRbeta analysis, collaborator samples were shipped as frozen whole blood, as isolated PBMCs, or as DNA extracted from either sample type. TCRbeta CDR3 regions were amplified from genomic DNA using the immunoSEQ Assay, a bias-controlled multiplex PCR. From the authors' description of their analysis: Within the assay, amplification of reference gene primers was used to estimate how many nucleated cells each sample contained. To quantify the absolute abundance of each unique TCRbeta CDR3 rearrangement, sequence reads were collapsed and filtered. For each sample, productive Simpson clonality was calculated as the square root of Simpson's diversity index across productive rearrangements. Sourced from immuneACCESS, this table was stored by TCRdb with only in-frame sequences that have V and J called. A share of the clones is absent; for the studies checked, an unresolved V gene accounts for under half, and the remainder has no known explanation. The V and J calls and the clone size are those of that table, but D and trimming were determined from the DNA. This sample gives more than 85,000 clones in total; about 78% of them show up just once. Approximately 9.9% of the sample belongs to the ten largest clones.

About this clone: No antigen is known for it. No base qualities exist here, and no much larger clone lies one base off it.

The sequence joins TRBV18 to TRBJ1-2, and TRBD1 aligns with 9 junction nucleotides. Sample: peripheral blood. This sequence originates from a man aged 55 to 70 with active or convalescent COVID-19. The DNA sequence is as follows: TGTGCCAGCTCGGATGATCGACAGGGGGACTACACCTTC. Translated, this is CASSDDRQGDYTF.